The clone carrying this T cell receptor (beta chain) came up a few times. Preparation of the TCRbeta library used unique molecular identifiers. TCRdb passed the PCR reads through MiXCR, listing each CDR3 protein once. The profile covers hundreds of thousands of distinct CDR3 sequences, with about 15% appearing a single time and 1.1% taken by the ten largest. This record belongs to a study of T-cell reconstitution after alpha-beta-depleted transplantation in children. The CDR3 consists of 12 residues. The V end lost 4 bases, the J end lost 8 bases, and 10 bases lay between the germline ends. The receptor's source is a human donor who donated a stem cell graft to a child with acute myeloid leukemia. The chain is built from TRBV12-3 or TRBV12-4 and TRBJ2-3; unclear D gene. Source: PBMCs from the stem cell graft donor, taken from the stem cell graft. For the CDR3, the DNA is TGTGCCAGCAGTTATGGCACTGCTACGCAGTATTTT. This gives the protein CASSYGTATQYF.